This T cell receptor (beta chain) was sequenced during a study of T-cell reconstitution after alpha-beta-depleted transplantation in children. This clonotype was observed at least ten times. What it binds is not known. This sample's TCRbeta library carried unique molecular identifier barcodes. TCRdb redid the calling of the PCR reads with MiXCR, one entry per CDR3 protein. The sample gives around 300,000 distinct CDR3 sequences, under 14% of which show up once; roughly a quarter is in the top ten. Study observations and caveats: Hyperexpanded clones declined; after one year, newly produced T cells mostly supplied diversity. By about two months after transplant, alpha-beta T cells reportedly arose from several hundred graft clones that had expanded. The study traced high day-60 TCRbeta diversity in some patients to surviving recipient T cells and thymic progenitors.

The source is a male patient between 2 and 9 years old who had a stem cell transplant for chronic granulomatous disease, so the T cells may come from the graft donor. The sample here was peripheral blood, taken 180 days after TCRalphabeta/CD19-depleted stem cell transplant.

The CDR3 sequence: CASSYDGANTEAFF. The DNA of the CDR3 is TGCGCCAGCAGCTACGACGGAGCGAACACTGAAGCTTTCTTT. This chain uses TRBV5-1 with TRBJ1-1; D is unclear. Germline lookup yields CDR1 SGHRS and CDR2 YFSETQ. V was pared by 3 bases and J by 1 base, with 10 bases between. This CDR3 comprises 14 residues.